One sample yielded the 3 T cell receptor beta chains listed below, sequenced in a study of cytomegalovirus exposure and HLA in healthy donors. The PCR had 60 Vbeta and 13 Jbeta primers. Clones were sequenced by immunoSEQ multiplex PCR, and TCRdb holds only the in-frame ones, with some missing. The data show approximately 160,000 clones, with around 80% seen just once and 4.5% held by the top ten. Sequencing used PBMCs. These receptors all come from a woman in her forties or fifties in good health and CMV-seropositive.

In this sample, this clone turned up once. CDR3 sequence (DNA): TGTGCCAGCAGCGACAATGAGCAGTTCTTC. Protein sequence: CASSDNEQFF. V is TRBV2 and J is TRBJ2-1; D ambiguous. V was shortened by 6 bases and J by 5 bases, with 2 bases between the two germline ends. The CDR3 totals 10 residues. CDR1 and CDR2 (germline): SNHLY, FYNNEI. Filled out from reference TRBV2 and TRBJ2-1, the complete variable domain reads EPEVTQTPSHQVTQMGQEVILRCVPISNHLYFYWYRQILGQKVEFLVSFYNNEISEKSEIFDDQFSVERPDGSNFTLKIRSTKLEDSAMYFCASSDNEQFFGPGTRLTVL.

V usage is TRBV5-1 and J usage is TRBJ1-4; D possibly corresponds to TRBD1 (6 bases). The CDR3 contains 14 residues. Germline CDR1 and CDR2: SGHRS and YFSETQ. The V and J ends lost 7 bases and 8 bases respectively, with 18 bases between them. CDR3 nucleotide sequence: TGCGCCAGCGGGGGCACAGGGACGAACGAAAAACTGTTTTTT. Its protein product is CASGGTGTNEKLFF.

This clone was detected a few times. The CDR3 nucleotides are TGTGCCAGCAGTCCCCCGAGAAAGACCCAGTACTTC. Its translation is CASSPPRKTQYF. V gene TRBV28 combines with J gene TRBJ2-5, with unresolved D. Trimming shortened V by 5 bases and J by 6 bases, and 10 bases separated the two germline ends. Germline V gene sequence: CDR1 MDHEN, CDR2 SYDVKM. CDR3 length: 12 residues.